Given below is one TCR beta chain in context. The data originate from a study of blood T cell repertoires in COVID-19. Across the study: Collection of acute and convalescent COVID-19 samples took place in the United States, Italy and Spain. PBMCs, B-cell-depleted T cells, or T cells were the source of the cDNA or gDNA that made up the material.

This CDR3 has 16 amino acids. CDR1 is SNHLY, CDR2 FYNNEI, per germline. V was pared by 1 base and J by 1 base, with 6 bases of the junction left unmatched. Authors' data handling: By means of reference gene primer amplification, nucleated cell counts were estimated. Some clones are missing from TCRdb's copy, which holds only in-frame ones; the method was immunoSEQ multiplex PCR. Clonal size and the V and J genes are those of that table, whereas D and trimming came from the DNA. The table shows about 120,000 clones, with about 84% occurring only once. The chain employs TRBV2 and TRBJ1-1, with TRBD1 matching over 7 bases. This TCR was recovered from a man between 60 and 75 years old with acute or convalescent COVID-19. Specimen: peripheral blood. CDR3 sequence (DNA): TGTGCCAGCAGTGAAGGAGGACAGGTGGGGAACACTGAAGCTTTCTTT. Translation gives CASSEGGQVGNTEAFF.